Shown below are 16 T cell receptor beta chains from a single sample sequenced in a study of T cell repertoires in cytomegalovirus infection. MiXCR, run by TCRdb on the reads, gives a single entry per CDR3 protein. The sample gives fewer than 1,000,000 distinct CDR3 sequences, roughly 30% of which show up once; roughly 13% is in the top ten. Their antigen targets remain unknown. Sequencing used cultured CD8+ T cells from PBMCs, obtained from culture after CMV antigen stimulation. These receptors originate from a human donor in good health (CMV status not recorded). Some clones in this sample may be carry-over from other donors' samples.

This clonotype was seen ten or more times. In DNA form, the CDR3 reads TGTGCCAGCAGCTTAGCAAGGGCAACTAATGAAAAACTGTTTTTT. Encoded protein: CASSLARATNEKLFF. The chain is built from TRBV7-6 and TRBJ1-4; D not resolved. Germline V lookup: CDR1 SGHVS, CDR2 FNYEAQ. V was clipped by 0 bases and J by 0 bases, with 5 bases between them. The CDR3 contains 15 residues.

The table lists this clonotype with a few counts. The rearrangement joins TRBV28 to TRBJ1-6; D is uncertain. The V gene lost 6 bases and the J gene lost 6 bases, with 18 bases spanning the gap. CDR3 size: 16 residues. CDR1 and CDR2 (germline): MDHEN, SYDVKM. The CDR3 loop is CASSPPRINSNSPLHF. Here the CDR3 DNA reads TGTGCCAGCAGCCCCCCCCGGATAAACAGTAATTCACCCCTCCACTTT.

This clonotype was recorded a few times. The V gene is TRBV29-1, the J gene TRBJ1-1, with D unresolved. The V gene lost 2 bases and the J gene lost 4 bases, with 5 bases spanning the gap. CDR3 length equals 11 residues. The germline V gene has CDR1 SQVTM and CDR2 ANQGSEA. The DNA of the CDR3 is TGCAGCGTTGAAAAGCGCACTGAAGCTTTCTTT. Residues: CSVEKRTEAFF.

The chain employs TRBV5-1 and TRBJ2-7; 8 bases align to TRBD2. The CDR3 extends over 14 amino acids. V shed 4 bases and J 0 bases; nucleotides not matched to a gene: 3. Germline CDR1 and CDR2: SGHRS and YFSETQ. The CDR3 is CASSGGGLSYEQYV. CDR3 nucleotides: TGCGCCAGCAGCGGCGGGGGGCTCTCCTACGAGCAGTACGTC.

The rearrangement joins TRBV25-1 to TRBJ2-3, with D perhaps matching TRBD2 (6 bases). The V and J ends lost 0 bases and 4 bases respectively, with 11 bases between them. The germline CDR1 and CDR2 sequences are MGHDK and SYGVNS. The CDR3 totals 15 residues. CDR3 sequence: CASSEYSEGSDTQYF. In nucleotides, the CDR3 is TGTGCCAGCAGTGAATATTCGGAGGGGTCAGATACGCAGTATTTT. Using reference TRBV25-1 and TRBJ2-3 for the parts outside the CDR3, the full variable domain is EADIYQTPRYLVIGTGKKITLECSQTMGHDKMYWYQQDPGMELHLIHYSYGVNSTEKGDLSSESTVSRIRTEHFPLTLESARPSHTSQYLCASSEYSEGSDTQYFGPGTRLTVL.

The chain has TRBV6-2 or TRBV6-3 and TRBJ2-2; D is possibly TRBD1 (6 bases). From germline, CDR1 is MNHEY and CDR2 SVGEGT. The CDR3 loop spans 14 amino acids. V was clipped by 6 bases and J by 5 bases, with 13 bases between them. Here the CDR3 reads CASSDLQGTGELFF. CDR3 DNA: TGTGCCAGCAGCGACCTACAGGGTACCGGGGAGCTGTTTTTT.

The chain is built from TRBV6-1 and TRBJ2-3; D might be TRBD2 (5 bases). The CDR3 has 14 residues. Per the germline V gene, CDR1 is MNHNS and CDR2 is SASEGT. V dropped 8 bases and J dropped 0 bases, with 12 bases sitting between them. The CDR3 region is CASADFSSTDTQYF. CDR3 coding DNA: TGTGCCAGCGCGGACTTCTCTAGCACAGATACGCAGTATTTT.

This rearrangement joins TRBV5-4 to TRBJ2-2, with 7 bases matching TRBD1. The CDR3 is 16 residues long. The V segment lost 7 bases and the J segment 2 bases; nucleotides outside the gene matches: 11. CDR1 and CDR2 (germline): SGHNT, YYREEE (reference sequence). CDR3 region: CASGQPGQINTGELFF. The CDR3 DNA reads as TGTGCCAGCGGCCAACCGGGACAGATAAACACCGGGGAGCTGTTTTTT.

This clonotype was seen only a few times. The chain combines TRBV11-3 with TRBJ2-7; tentatively, D is TRBD1 (5 bases). The CDR3 runs to 13 residues. Trimming pared 5 bases from V and 3 bases from J, leaving 11 bases between. Per the germline V gene, CDR1 is SGHNT and CDR2 is YENEEA. CDR3 in amino acids: CASSPTGYYEQYF. CDR3 nucleotide sequence: TGTGCCAGCAGCCCTACAGGCTACTACGAGCAGTACTTC.

This clonotype was recorded a few times. V gene TRBV7-9 combines with J gene TRBJ2-5, with D perhaps matching TRBD1 or TRBD2 (5 bases each). The CDR3 length is 16 residues. CDR1 is SEHNR, CDR2 FQNEAQ, per germline (reference sequence). V shed 6 bases and J shed 0 bases, with 17 bases lying between them. CDR3 sequence reads: CASRRGAALYQETQYF. CDR3 sequence (DNA): TGTGCCAGCAGGAGGGGAGCGGCCTTGTACCAAGAGACCCAGTACTTC. Combining the CDR3 with reference TRBV7-9 and TRBJ2-5 gives the whole variable domain DTGVSQNPRHKITKRGQNVTFRCDPISEHNRLYWYRQTLGQGPEFLTYFQNEAQLEKSRLLSDRFSAERPKGSFSTLEIQRTEQGDSAMYLCASRRGAALYQETQYFGPGTRLLVL.

In its sample, this clonotype was seen a few times. The V gene is TRBV10-3, the J gene TRBJ1-1; D is undetermined. Germline lookup yields CDR1 ENHRY and CDR2 SYGVKD. The germline V and J ends were trimmed by 6 bases and 8 bases, with 16 bases remaining between them. CDR3 length: 13 residues. The CDR3 here is CAIREDGYWEAFF. In nucleotides, the CDR3 is TGTGCCATCAGGGAAGACGGTTATTGGGAAGCTTTCTTT.

The rearrangement uses TRBV7-3 and TRBJ2-5; the D is unclear. The CDR3 contains 14 residues. The germline V gene has CDR1 SGHTA and CDR2 FQGTGA. The V and J ends lost 2 bases and 3 bases respectively, with 10 bases between them. The CDR3 DNA follows: TGTGCCAGCAGCTTATCTCCTATCGAAGAGACCCAGTACTTC. Translation: CASSLSPIEETQYF. Together with reference TRBV7-3 and TRBJ2-5, the CDR3 gives the full variable domain: GAGVSQTPSNKVTEKGKYVELRCDPISGHTALYWYRQSLGQGPEFLIYFQGTGAADDSGLPNDRFFAVRPEGSVSTLKIQRTERGDSAVYLCASSLSPIEETQYFGPGTRLLVL.

V and J are TRBV6-1 and TRBJ2-1, with D maybe TRBD1 (5 bases). This CDR3 has 13 amino acids. In germline, CDR1 is MNHNS, CDR2 SASEGT. Trimming left V 10 bases short and J 2 bases short, with 12 bases between. The CDR3 loop reads CATAGRAYNEQFF. The CDR3 nucleotides are TGTGCCACCGCCGGCAGGGCCTACAATGAGCAGTTCTTC.

This clonotype turned up a few times. This sequence joins TRBV7-6 and TRBJ1-2, with 10 bases matching TRBD1. After removal of 1 base from V and 2 bases from J, the junction contained 4 bases not matched to a gene. The CDR3 contains 16 residues. Germline V lookup: CDR1 SGHVS, CDR2 FNYEAQ. The CDR3 loop is CASSLEGQGGNYGYTF. As DNA, the CDR3 is TGTGCCAGCAGCTTAGAAGGACAGGGGGGGAACTATGGCTACACCTTC.

This clonotype was detected a few times. This chain links TRBV11-2 with TRBJ1-2, with D possibly being TRBD1 (5 bases). The germline V and J ends were trimmed by 4 bases and 12 bases, with 21 bases remaining between them. The germline V gene has CDR1 SGHAT and CDR2 FQNNGV. The CDR3 consists of 14 residues. The CDR3 spells CASSSAGTLIDHTF. The CDR3 DNA follows: TGTGCCAGCAGCTCTGCCGGGACGTTGATAGACCACACCTTC.

The genes are TRBV4-2 and TRBJ1-2; D is ambiguous. This CDR3 spans 16 amino acids. The germline V gene encodes CDR1 LGHNA and CDR2 YNFKEQ. V dropped 2 bases and J dropped 3 bases, with 16 bases sitting between them. CDR3 sequence reads: CASSQILILEDYGYTF. The DNA for the CDR3 is TGTGCCAGCAGCCAAATATTAATTCTGGAGGACTATGGCTACACCTTC.